The 9 T cell receptor beta chains below all came from one sample that was sequenced in a study of blood T cell repertoires in COVID-19. TCRdb's copy holds only in-frame clones and misses some; the assay was immunoSEQ multiplex PCR. Of some 40,000 clones listed, about 86% are singletons. Sequenced sample: peripheral blood. All receptors derive from a man aged 35 to 55 with active COVID-19.

A single count supports this clone. The chain uses TRBV6-5 and TRBJ2-1; D is possibly TRBD2 (6 bases). The germline V gene encodes CDR1 MNHEY and CDR2 SVGAGI. The CDR3 spans 14 residues. Trimming cost V 3 bases and J 5 bases, with 11 bases left between them. The CDR3 reads CASSYGGNNNEQFF. DNA of the CDR3: TGTGCCAGCAGTTATGGCGGGAACAACAATGAGCAGTTCTTC.

The chain employs TRBV3-1 (or the pseudogene TRBV3-2) and TRBJ1-2; D gene uncertain. Germline lookup yields CDR1 LGHDT and CDR2 YNNKEL (reference sequence). This CDR3 spans 12 amino acids. Trimming removed 8 bases at V and 4 bases at J, with 11 bases between. The CDR3 DNA sequence: TGTGCCAGCCGGGGTTTTGGCTATGGCTACACCTTC. It specifies CASRGFGYGYTF.

This sequence joins TRBV21-1 and TRBJ2-7; TRBD2 is taken as the D call from the table, unchecked against the DNA. TRBV21-1 is recorded as a pseudogene. The CDR3 runs 14 residues. In DNA, the CDR3 is TGTGCCAGCTTCGGACTAGCGGGAGTCTACGAGCAGTACTTC. This gives the protein CASFGLAGVYEQYF.

This chain joins TRBV15 and TRBJ1-5; D is unclear. This CDR3 is built from 15 residues. Between the trimmed V and J ends, which lost 0 bases and 1 base, there was a span of 7 bases. Germline V CDR1 and CDR2: LNHNV, YYDKDF (reference sequence). In nucleotides, the CDR3 is TGTGCCACCAGCAGAGACGGAGGGAGCAATCAGCCCCAGCATTTT. Its protein product is CATSRDGGSNQPQHF.

This clone has just a few counts. The CDR3 nucleotides read TGTGCCAGCCAGGAATCAAATAGCAATCAGCCCCAGCATTTT. Translated, it gives CASQESNSNQPQHF. V is TRBV2 and J is TRBJ1-5; D remains ambiguous. Trimming cost V 8 bases and J 0 bases, with 11 bases left between them. The CDR3 is made up of 14 amino acids. From germline, CDR1 is SNHLY and CDR2 FYNNEI.

V gene TRBV27 combines with J gene TRBJ2-3; 12 bases agree with TRBD2. The CDR3 covers 17 residues. CDR1 MNHEY and CDR2 SMNVEV come from the germline V gene (reference sequence). The trim removed 5 bases at V and 4 bases at J, leaving 10 bases unmatched. The chain's CDR3 is CASSPKTSGSAPDTQYF. DNA of the CDR3: TGTGCCAGCAGTCCCAAGACTAGCGGGAGTGCCCCAGATACGCAGTATTTT.

This chain uses TRBV6-5 with TRBJ2-7; TRBD1 matches at 8 bases. From germline, CDR1 is MNHEY and CDR2 SVGAGI. The CDR3 is 15 amino acids. V shed 2 bases and J 3 bases; nucleotides not matched to a gene: 6. CDR3 residues: CASSYQGQGVYEQYF. The DNA of the CDR3 is TGTGCCAGCAGTTACCAAGGACAGGGAGTCTACGAGCAGTACTTC.

This clone was counted between two and nine times. V gene TRBV6-5 combines with J gene TRBJ1-5; a possible D gene is TRBD1 (5 bases). Germline V gives CDR1 MNHEY, CDR2 SVGAGI. Trimming shortened V by 5 bases and J by 11 bases, and 19 bases separated the two germline ends. The CDR3 length is 14 residues. The CDR3 sequence: CASSLSGGMMAQHF. DNA for the CDR3: TGTGCCAGCAGTCTATCGGGGGGGATGATGGCCCAGCATTTT.

The CDR3 DNA sequence: TGTGCCAGCAGCATACTTTGGACAGGGAATACCTTCCAAGAGACCCAGTACTTC. This gives the protein CASSILWTGNTFQETQYF. The J gene is TRBJ2-5, the V gene TRBV11-2, with TRBD1 matching 8 bases. The CDR3 has 18 amino acids. The junction had 15 bases not matched to a gene; V was cut back by 5 bases and J by 1 base. The germline V gene encodes CDR1 SGHAT and CDR2 FQNNGV. The full variable domain, with the rest looked up from reference TRBV11-2 and TRBJ2-5, is EAGVAQSPRYKIIEKRQSVAFWCNPISGHATLYWYQQILGQGPKLLIQFQNNGVVDDSQLPKDRFSAERLKGVDSTLKIQPAKLEDSAVYLCASSILWTGNTFQETQYFGPGTRLLVL.